The clone carrying this T cell receptor beta chain was detected only once. The V and J ends lost 5 bases and 0 bases respectively, with 7 bases between them. This CDR3 has 13 amino acids. The data were obtained in a study of control samples from healthy donors and cancer patients. Assay: immunoSEQ multiplex PCR; the TCRdb copy retains only in-frame clones and omits some. This sample has around 30,000 clones, with approximately 94% found just once. The chain links TRBV12-3 or TRBV12-4 to TRBJ1-1; TRBD1 might be the D (6 bases). The TCR was taken from a man in his 60s in good health. Sequenced material: blood. This chain's CDR3 is CASSNRVNTEAFF. The CDR3 DNA is TGTGCCAGCAGTAACAGGGTGAACACTGAAGCTTTCTTT.